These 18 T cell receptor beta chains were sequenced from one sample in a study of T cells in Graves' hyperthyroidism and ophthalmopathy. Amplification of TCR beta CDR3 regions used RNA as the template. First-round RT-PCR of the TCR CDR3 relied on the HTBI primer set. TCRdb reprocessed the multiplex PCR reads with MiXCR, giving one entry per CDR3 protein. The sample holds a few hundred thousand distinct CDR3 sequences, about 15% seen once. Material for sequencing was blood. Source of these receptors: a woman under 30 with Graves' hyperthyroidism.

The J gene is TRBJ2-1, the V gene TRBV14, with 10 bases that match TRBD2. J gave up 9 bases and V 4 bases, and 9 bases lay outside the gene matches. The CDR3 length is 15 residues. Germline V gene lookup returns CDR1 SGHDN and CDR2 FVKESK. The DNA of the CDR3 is TGTGCCAGCAGCCCAGGACTAGCGGTAGTAGGTGAGCAGTTCTTC. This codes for CASSPGLAVVGEQFF.

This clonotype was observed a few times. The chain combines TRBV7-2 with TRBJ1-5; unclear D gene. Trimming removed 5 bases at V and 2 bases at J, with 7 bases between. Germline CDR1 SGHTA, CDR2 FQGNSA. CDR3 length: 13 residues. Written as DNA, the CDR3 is TGTGCCAGCAGCCCCCACCGCAATCAGCCCCAGCATTTT. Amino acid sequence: CASSPHRNQPQHF. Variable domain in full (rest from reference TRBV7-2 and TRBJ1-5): GAGVSQSPSNKVTEKGKDVELRCDPISGHTALYWYRQSLGQGLEFLIYFQGNSAPDKSGLPSDRFSAERTGGSVSTLTIQRTQQEDSAVYLCASSPHRNQPQHFGDGTRLSIL.

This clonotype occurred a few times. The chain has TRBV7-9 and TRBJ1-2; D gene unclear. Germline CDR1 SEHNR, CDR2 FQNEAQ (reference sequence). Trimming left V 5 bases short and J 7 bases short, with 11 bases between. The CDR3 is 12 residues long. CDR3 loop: CASSTSGFGYTF. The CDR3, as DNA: TGTGCCAGCAGCACAAGCGGTTTTGGCTACACCTTC. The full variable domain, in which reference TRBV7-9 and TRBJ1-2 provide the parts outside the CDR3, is DTGVSQNPRHKITKRGQNVTFRCDPISEHNRLYWYRQTLGQGPEFLTYFQNEAQLEKSRLLSDRFSAERPKGSFSTLEIQRTEQGDSAMYLCASSTSGFGYTFGSGTRLTVV.

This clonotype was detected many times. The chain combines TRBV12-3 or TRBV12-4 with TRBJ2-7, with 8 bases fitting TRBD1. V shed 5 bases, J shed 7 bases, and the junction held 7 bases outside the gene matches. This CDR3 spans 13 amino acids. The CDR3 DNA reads TGTGCCAGCAGTCTAGGGACAGGTCGAGAGCAGTACTTC. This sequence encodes CASSLGTGREQYF.

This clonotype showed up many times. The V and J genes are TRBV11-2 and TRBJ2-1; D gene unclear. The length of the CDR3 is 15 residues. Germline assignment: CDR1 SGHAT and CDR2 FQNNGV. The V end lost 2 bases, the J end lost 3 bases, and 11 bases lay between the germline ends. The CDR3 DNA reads TGTGCCAGCAGCTTATTGGCCGCCCACTACAATGAGCAGTTCTTC. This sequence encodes CASSLLAAHYNEQFF.

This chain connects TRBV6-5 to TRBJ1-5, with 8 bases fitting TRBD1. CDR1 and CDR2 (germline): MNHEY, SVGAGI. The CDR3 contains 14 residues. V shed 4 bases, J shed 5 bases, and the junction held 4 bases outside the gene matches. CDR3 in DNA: TGTGCCAGCAGTTTACAGGGGGACTATCAGCCCCAGCATTTT. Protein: CASSLQGDYQPQHF.

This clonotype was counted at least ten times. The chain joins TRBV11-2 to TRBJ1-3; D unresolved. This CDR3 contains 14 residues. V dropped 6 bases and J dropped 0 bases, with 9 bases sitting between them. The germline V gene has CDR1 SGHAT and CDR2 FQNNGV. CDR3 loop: CASSRGSSGNTIYF. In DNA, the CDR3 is TGTGCCAGCAGTCGGGGTTCCTCTGGAAACACCATATATTTT. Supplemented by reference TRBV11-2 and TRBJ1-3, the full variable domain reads EAGVAQSPRYKIIEKRQSVAFWCNPISGHATLYWYQQILGQGPKLLIQFQNNGVVDDSQLPKDRFSAERLKGVDSTLKIQPAKLEDSAVYLCASSRGSSGNTIYFGEGSWLTVV.

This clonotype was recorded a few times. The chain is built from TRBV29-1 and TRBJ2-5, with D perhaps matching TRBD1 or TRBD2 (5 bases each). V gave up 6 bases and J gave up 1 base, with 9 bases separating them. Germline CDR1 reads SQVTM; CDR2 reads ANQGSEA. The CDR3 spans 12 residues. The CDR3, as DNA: TGCAGCGTCCGGGACCTCCAAGAGACCCAGTACTTC. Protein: CSVRDLQETQYF.

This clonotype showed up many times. DNA of the CDR3: TGTGCCAGCAGCCCGGGACACCATAATTCACCCCTCCACTTT. Residues: CASSPGHHNSPLHF. This chain connects TRBV3-1 to TRBJ1-6; TRBD1 might be the D (6 bases). The CDR3 sequence is 14 residues long. V was shortened by 4 bases and J by 5 bases, with 9 bases between the two germline ends. The germline V gene has CDR1 LGHDT and CDR2 YNNKEL (reference sequence).

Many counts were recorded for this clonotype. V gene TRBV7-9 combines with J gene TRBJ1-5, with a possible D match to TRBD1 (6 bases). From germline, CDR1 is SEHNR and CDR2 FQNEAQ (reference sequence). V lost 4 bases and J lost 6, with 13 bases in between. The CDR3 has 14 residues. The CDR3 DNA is TGTGCCAGCAGCTCCCAGGGGATGGGTCAGCCCCAGCATTTT. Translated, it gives CASSSQGMGQPQHF.

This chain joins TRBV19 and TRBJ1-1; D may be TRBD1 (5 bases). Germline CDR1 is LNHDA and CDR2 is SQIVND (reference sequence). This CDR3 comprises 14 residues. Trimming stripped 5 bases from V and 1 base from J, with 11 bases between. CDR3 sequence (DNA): TGTGCCAGTAGTTGGGACGGAAGGAACACTGAAGCTTTCTTT. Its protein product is CASSWDGRNTEAFF.

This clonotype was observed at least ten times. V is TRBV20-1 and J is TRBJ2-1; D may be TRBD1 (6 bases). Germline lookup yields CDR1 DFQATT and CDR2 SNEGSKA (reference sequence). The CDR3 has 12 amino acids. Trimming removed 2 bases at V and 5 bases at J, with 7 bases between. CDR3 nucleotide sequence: TGCAGTGCTAGATACAGGGACAATGAGCAGTTCTTC. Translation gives CSARYRDNEQFF.

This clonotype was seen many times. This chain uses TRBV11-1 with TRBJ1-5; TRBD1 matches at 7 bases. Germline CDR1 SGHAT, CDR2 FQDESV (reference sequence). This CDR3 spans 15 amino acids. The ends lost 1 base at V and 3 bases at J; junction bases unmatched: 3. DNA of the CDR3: TGTGCCAGCAGCTTAGGACAGGGCAACAATCAGCCCCAGCATTTT. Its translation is CASSLGQGNNQPQHF.

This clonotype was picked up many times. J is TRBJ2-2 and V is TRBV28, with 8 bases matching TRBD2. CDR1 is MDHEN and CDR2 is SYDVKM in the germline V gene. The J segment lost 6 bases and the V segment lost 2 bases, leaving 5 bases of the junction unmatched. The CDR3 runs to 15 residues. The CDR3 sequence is CASSLMASGSGELFF. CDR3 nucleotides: TGTGCCAGCAGTTTAATGGCTAGCGGGTCCGGGGAGCTGTTTTTT.

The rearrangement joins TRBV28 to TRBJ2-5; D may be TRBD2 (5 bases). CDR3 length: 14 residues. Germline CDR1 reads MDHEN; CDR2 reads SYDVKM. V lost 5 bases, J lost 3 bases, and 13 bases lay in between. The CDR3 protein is CASSLHSEEETQYF. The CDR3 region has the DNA TGTGCCAGCAGTCTGCATAGCGAAGAAGAGACCCAGTACTTC. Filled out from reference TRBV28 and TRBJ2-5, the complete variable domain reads DVKVTQSSRYLVKRTGEKVFLECVQDMDHENMFWYRQDPGLGLRLIYFSYDVKMKEKGDIPEGYSVSREKKERFSLILESASTNQTSMYLCASSLHSEEETQYFGPGTRLLVL.

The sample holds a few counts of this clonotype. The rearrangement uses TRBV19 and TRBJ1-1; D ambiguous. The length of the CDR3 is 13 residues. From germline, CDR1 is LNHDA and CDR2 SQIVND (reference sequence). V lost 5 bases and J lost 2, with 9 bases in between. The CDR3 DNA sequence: TGTGCCAGTAGTGCCCGAATTAACACTGAAGCTTTCTTT. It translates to CASSARINTEAFF. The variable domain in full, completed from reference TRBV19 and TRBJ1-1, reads DGGITQSPKYLFRKEGQNVTLSCEQNLNHDAMYWYRQDPGQGLRLIYYSQIVNDFQKGDIAEGYSVSREKKESFPLTVTSAQKNPTAFYLCASSARINTEAFFGQGTRLTVV.

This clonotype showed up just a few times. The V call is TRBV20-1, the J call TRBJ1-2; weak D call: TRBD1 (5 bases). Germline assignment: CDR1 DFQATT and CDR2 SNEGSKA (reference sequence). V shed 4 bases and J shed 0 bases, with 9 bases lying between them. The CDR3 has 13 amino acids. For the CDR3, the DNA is TGCAGTGCTATATGGGACTCTAACTATGGCTACACCTTC. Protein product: CSAIWDSNYGYTF.

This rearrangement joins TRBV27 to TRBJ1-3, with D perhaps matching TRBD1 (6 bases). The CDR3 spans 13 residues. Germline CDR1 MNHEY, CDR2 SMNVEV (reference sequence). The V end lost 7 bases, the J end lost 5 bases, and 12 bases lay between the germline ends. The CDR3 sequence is CASIDRQRNTIYF. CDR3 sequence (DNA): TGTGCCAGCATCGACAGGCAACGAAACACCATATATTTT.